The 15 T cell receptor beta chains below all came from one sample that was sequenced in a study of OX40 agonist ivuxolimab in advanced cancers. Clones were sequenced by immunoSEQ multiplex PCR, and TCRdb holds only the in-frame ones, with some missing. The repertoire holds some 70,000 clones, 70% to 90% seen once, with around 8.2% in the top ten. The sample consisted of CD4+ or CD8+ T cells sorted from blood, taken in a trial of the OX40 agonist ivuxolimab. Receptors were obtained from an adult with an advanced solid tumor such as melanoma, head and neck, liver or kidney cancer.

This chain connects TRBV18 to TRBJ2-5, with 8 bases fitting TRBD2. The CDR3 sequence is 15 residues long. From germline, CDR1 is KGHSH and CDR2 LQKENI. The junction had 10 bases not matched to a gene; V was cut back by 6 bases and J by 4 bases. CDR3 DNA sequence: TGTGCCAGCTCCCCGGGACTAGGGGGTGGAGAGACCCAGTACTTC. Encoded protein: CASSPGLGGGETQYF.

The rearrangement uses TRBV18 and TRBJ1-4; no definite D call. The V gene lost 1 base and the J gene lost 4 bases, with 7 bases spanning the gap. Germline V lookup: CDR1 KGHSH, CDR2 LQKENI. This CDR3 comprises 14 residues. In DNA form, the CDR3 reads TGTGCCAGCTCACCACGGCGGAGTAATGAAAAACTGTTTTTT. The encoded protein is CASSPRRSNEKLFF.

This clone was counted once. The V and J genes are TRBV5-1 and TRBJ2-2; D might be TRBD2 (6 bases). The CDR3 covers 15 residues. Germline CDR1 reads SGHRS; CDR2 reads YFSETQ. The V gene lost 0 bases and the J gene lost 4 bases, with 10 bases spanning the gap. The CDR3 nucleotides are TGCGCCAGCAGCTTGGGCCTAGCGTCCACCGGGGAGCTGTTTTTT. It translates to CASSLGLASTGELFF.

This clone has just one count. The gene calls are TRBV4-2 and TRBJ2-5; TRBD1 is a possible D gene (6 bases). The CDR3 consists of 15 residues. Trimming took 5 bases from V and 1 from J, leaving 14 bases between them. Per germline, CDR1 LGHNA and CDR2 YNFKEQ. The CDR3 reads CASSEGGHLQETQYF. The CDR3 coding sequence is TGTGCCAGCAGCGAAGGGGGACACCTCCAAGAGACCCAGTACTTC.

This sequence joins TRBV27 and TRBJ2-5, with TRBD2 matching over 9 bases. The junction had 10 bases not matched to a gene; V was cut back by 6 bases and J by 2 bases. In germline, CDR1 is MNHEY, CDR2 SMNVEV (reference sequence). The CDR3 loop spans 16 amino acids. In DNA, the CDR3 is TGTGCCAGCAGCCCCCTCCGAGCGGGAGGACAAGAGACCCAGTACTTC. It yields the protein CASSPLRAGGQETQYF.

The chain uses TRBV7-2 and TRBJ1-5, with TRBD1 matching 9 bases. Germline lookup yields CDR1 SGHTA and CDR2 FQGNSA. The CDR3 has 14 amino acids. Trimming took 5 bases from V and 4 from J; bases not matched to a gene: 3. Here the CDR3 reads CASSRGQGNQPQHF. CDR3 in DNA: TGTGCCAGCAGCAGAGGACAGGGGAATCAGCCCCAGCATTTT. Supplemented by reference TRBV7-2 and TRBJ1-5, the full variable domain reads GAGVSQSPSNKVTEKGKDVELRCDPISGHTALYWYRQSLGQGLEFLIYFQGNSAPDKSGLPSDRFSAERTGGSVSTLTIQRTQQEDSAVYLCASSRGQGNQPQHFGDGTRLSIL.

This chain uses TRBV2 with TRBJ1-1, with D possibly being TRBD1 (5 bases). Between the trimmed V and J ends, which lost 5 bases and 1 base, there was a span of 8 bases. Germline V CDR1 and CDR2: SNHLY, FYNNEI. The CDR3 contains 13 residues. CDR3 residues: CASSFDRNTEAFF. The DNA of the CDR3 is TGTGCCAGCAGTTTTGACAGGAACACTGAAGCTTTCTTT.

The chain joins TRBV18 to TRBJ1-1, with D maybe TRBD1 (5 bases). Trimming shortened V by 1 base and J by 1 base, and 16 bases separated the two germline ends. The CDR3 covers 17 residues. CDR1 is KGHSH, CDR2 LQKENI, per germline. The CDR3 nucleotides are TGTGCCAGCTCACCACGGATAGGGGAGAGGAGGAACACTGAAGCTTTCTTT. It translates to CASSPRIGERRNTEAFF.

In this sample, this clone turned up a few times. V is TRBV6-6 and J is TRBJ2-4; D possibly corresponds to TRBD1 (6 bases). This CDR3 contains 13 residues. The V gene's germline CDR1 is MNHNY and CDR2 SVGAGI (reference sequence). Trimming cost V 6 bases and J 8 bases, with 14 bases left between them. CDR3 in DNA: TGTGCCAGCAGCCTCGGGACATTCTACATTCAGTACTTC. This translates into CASSLGTFYIQYF.

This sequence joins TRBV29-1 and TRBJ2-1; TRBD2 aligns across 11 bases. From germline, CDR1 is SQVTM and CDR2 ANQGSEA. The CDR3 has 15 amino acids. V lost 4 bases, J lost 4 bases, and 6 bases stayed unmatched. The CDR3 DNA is TGCAGCGTTGTGGACGGGACTAGCGGTTACAATGAGCAGTTCTTC. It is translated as CSVVDGTSGYNEQFF.

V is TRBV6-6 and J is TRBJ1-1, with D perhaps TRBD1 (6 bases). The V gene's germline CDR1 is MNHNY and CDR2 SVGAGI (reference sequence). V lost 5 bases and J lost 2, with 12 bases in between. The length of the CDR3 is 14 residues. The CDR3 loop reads CASSAGGRNTEAFF. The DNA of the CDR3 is TGTGCCAGCAGTGCGGGGGGCAGAAACACTGAAGCTTTCTTT.

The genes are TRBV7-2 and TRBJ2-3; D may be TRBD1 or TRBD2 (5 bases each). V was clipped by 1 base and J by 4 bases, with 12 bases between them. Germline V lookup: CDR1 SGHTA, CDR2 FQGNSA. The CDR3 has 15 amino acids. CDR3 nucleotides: TGTGCCAGCAGCTTAGACCGCCGGGGCGCAGATACGCAGTATTTT. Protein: CASSLDRRGADTQYF.

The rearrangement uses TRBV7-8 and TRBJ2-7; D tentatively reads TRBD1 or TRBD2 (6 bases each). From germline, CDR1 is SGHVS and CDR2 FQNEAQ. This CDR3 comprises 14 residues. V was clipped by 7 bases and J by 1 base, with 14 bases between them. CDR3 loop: CASNPGASSYEQYF. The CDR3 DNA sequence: TGTGCCAGCAATCCGGGGGCCTCATCCTACGAGCAGTACTTC. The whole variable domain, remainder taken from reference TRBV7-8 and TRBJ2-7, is GAGVSQSPRYKVAKRGQDVALRCDPISGHVSLFWYQQALGQGPEFLTYFQNEAQLDKSGLPSDRFFAERPEGSVSTLKIQRTQQEDSAVYLCASNPGASSYEQYFGPGTRLTVT.

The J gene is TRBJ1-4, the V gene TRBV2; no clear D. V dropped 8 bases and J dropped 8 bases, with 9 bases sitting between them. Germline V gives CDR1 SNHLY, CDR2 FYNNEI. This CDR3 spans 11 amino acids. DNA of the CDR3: TGTGCCAGCGGGGTGAGAGAAAAACTGTTTTTT. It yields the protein CASGVREKLFF.

CDR3 nucleotides: TGTGCCAGCAGCGAAGATTGGAGCGGGAACTACGAGCAGTACTTC. Its translation: CASSEDWSGNYEQYF. The chain combines TRBV5-6 with TRBJ2-7; 7 bases are shared with TRBD2. Germline assignment: CDR1 SGHDT and CDR2 YYEEEE. Trimming at V came to 4 bases and at J to 3 bases, leaving 10 bases not matched to a gene. This CDR3 is 15 amino acids long.